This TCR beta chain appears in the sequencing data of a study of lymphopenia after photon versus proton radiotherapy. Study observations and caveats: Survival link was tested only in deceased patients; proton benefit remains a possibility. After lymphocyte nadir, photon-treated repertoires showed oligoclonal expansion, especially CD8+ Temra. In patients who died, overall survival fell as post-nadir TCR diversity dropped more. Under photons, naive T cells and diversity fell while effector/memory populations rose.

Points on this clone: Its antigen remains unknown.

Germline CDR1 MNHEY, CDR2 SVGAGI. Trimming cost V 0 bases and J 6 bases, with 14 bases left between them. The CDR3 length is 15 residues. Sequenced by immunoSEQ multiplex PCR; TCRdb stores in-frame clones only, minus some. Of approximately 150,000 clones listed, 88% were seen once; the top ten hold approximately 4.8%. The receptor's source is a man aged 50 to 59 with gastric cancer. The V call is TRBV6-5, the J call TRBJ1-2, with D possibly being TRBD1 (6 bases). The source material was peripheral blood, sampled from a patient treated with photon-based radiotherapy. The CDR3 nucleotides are TGTGCCAGCAGTTACTCCCGACAGGTCGCCAATGGCTACACCTTC. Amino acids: CASSYSRQVANGYTF.